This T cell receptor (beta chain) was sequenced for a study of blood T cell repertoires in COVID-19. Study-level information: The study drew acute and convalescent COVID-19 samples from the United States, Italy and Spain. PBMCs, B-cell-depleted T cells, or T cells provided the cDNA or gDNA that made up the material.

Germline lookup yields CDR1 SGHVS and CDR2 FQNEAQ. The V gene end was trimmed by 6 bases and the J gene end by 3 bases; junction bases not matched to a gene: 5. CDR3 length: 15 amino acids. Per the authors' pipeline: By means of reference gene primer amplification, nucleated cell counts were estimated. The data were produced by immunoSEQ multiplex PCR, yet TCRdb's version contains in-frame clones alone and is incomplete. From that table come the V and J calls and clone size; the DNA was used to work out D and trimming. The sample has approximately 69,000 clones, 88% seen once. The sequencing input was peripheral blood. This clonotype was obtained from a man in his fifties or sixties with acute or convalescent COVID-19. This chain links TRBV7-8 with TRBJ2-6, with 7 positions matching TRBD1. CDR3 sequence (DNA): TGTGCCAGCAGAAAAACAGGGGTTGGGGCCAACGTCCTGACTTTC. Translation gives CASRKTGVGANVLTF. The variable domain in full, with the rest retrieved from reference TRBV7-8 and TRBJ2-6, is GAGVSQSPRYKVAKRGQDVALRCDPISGHVSLFWYQQALGQGPEFLTYFQNEAQLDKSGLPSDRFFAERPEGSVSTLKIQRTQQEDSAVYLCASRKTGVGANVLTFGAGSRLTVL.